The 13 T cell receptor beta chains in this list originate from one sample, sequenced in a study of shared clonotypes between healthy human individuals. Clones were sequenced by immunoSEQ multiplex PCR, and TCRdb holds only the in-frame ones, with some missing. This table has approximately 110,000 clones, about 72% appearing once. The sample taken for sequencing was memory CD8+ T cells sorted from blood. This sample's subset: CD45RO+ cells pooled with CCR7-negative TemRA cells. The receptors derive from a woman aged 25-40 years in good health.

In this sample, this clone turned up once. The chain uses TRBV6-5 and TRBJ2-1; 7 bases are shared with TRBD2. Trimming cost V 0 bases and J 7 bases; bases outside gene matches: 3. The CDR3 is made up of 14 amino acids. In germline, CDR1 is MNHEY, CDR2 SVGAGI. The CDR3 loop reads CASSYSRTSNEQFF. The CDR3 DNA reads as TGTGCCAGCAGTTACTCGAGGACTAGTAATGAGCAGTTCTTC.

The chain is built from TRBV30 and TRBJ2-7, with no clear D. Germline V gene sequence: CDR1 GTSNPN, CDR2 SVGIG (reference sequence). Trimming shortened V by 0 bases and J by 6 bases, and 15 bases separated the two germline ends. The CDR3 extends over 14 amino acids. The DNA of the CDR3 is TGTGCCTGGAGTGTCCCGGGCGCCTGGGGCGAGCAGTACTTC. Translated, it gives CAWSVPGAWGEQYF.

This rearrangement joins TRBV19 to TRBJ2-7; no reliable D call. Germline CDR1 reads LNHDA; CDR2 reads SQIVND (reference sequence). V shed 3 bases and J shed 2 bases, with 14 bases lying between them. CDR3 length equals 15 residues. CDR3 region: CASSISAEATYEQYF. The CDR3 nucleotides read TGTGCCAGTAGTATCTCGGCAGAAGCCACCTACGAGCAGTACTTC.

The CDR3 spells CASSPHLNYNEQFF. The CDR3 DNA reads TGTGCCAGCAGCCCGCACTTGAACTACAATGAGCAGTTCTTC. The chain links TRBV11-2 to TRBJ2-1; unclear D gene. Germline CDR1 reads SGHAT; CDR2 reads FQNNGV. CDR3 length equals 14 residues. Trimming stripped 5 bases from V and 3 bases from J, with 11 bases between. Complete variable domain (other parts from reference TRBV11-2 and TRBJ2-1): EAGVAQSPRYKIIEKRQSVAFWCNPISGHATLYWYQQILGQGPKLLIQFQNNGVVDDSQLPKDRFSAERLKGVDSTLKIQPAKLEDSAVYLCASSPHLNYNEQFFGPGTRLTVL.

The chain couples TRBV28 to TRBJ2-7; tentative D call: TRBD2 (5 bases). This CDR3 has 13 residues. Per germline, CDR1 MDHEN and CDR2 SYDVKM. Trimming took 4 bases from V and 7 from J, leaving 14 bases between them. CDR3: CASSSGLLGEQYF. DNA of the CDR3: TGTGCCAGCAGTTCCGGACTTCTCGGGGAGCAGTACTTC.

The rearrangement joins TRBV28 to TRBJ2-2, with 7 nucleotides matching TRBD1. Germline V gene lookup returns CDR1 MDHEN and CDR2 SYDVKM. The length of the CDR3 is 15 residues. Trimming cost V 5 bases and J 4 bases; bases outside gene matches: 7. CDR3 protein: CASSPGTEGTGELFF. CDR3 sequence (DNA): TGTGCCAGCAGTCCCGGGACAGAAGGCACCGGGGAGCTGTTTTTT.

This clone was detected a few times. The junction departs from the called germline gene at one end, perhaps through a read error. This chain uses TRBV6-5 with TRBJ2-3; D may correspond to TRBD1 or TRBD2 (6 bases each). Germline CDR1 and CDR2: MNHEY and SVGAGI. There are 15 residues in the CDR3. Here the CDR3 reads CASSDSGRGGDTQYF. The CDR3 DNA reads TGTGCCAGCAGTGACTCGGGCAGGGGAGGTGATACGCAGTATTTT.

The chain recombines TRBV7-2 with TRBJ2-1; no clear D gene. V was trimmed by 4 bases and J by 7 bases, leaving 11 bases between them. The CDR3 contains 13 residues. The germline V gene encodes CDR1 SGHTA and CDR2 FQGNSA. CDR3 sequence: CASSSRSANEQFF. CDR3 coding DNA: TGTGCCAGCAGCTCCCGATCAGCTAATGAGCAGTTCTTC. The full variable domain, completed using reference TRBV7-2 and TRBJ2-1, is GAGVSQSPSNKVTEKGKDVELRCDPISGHTALYWYRQSLGQGLEFLIYFQGNSAPDKSGLPSDRFSAERTGGSVSTLTIQRTQQEDSAVYLCASSSRSANEQFFGPGTRLTVL.

As regards this clone: Other nucleotide sequences in the sample specify the same CDR3. The J gene is TRBJ2-5, the V gene TRBV20-1; no definite D call. V lost 2 bases and J 5 bases, leaving 3 bases between the germline ends. This CDR3 has 10 residues. Germline V lookup: CDR1 DFQATT, CDR2 SNEGSKA (reference sequence). The CDR3, as DNA: TGCAGTGCTAGAAGGGAGACCCAGTACTTC. It is translated as CSARRETQYF.

This clone was seen a few times. This sequence joins TRBV9 and TRBJ2-4, with D tentatively TRBD2 (6 bases). The germline gives CDR1 SGDLS, CDR2 YYNGEE. The CDR3 sequence is 13 residues long. V dropped 3 bases and J dropped 3 bases, with 7 bases sitting between them. CDR3 coding DNA: TGTGCCAGCAGCGCCGGGGGCAAAAACATTCAGTACTTC. This encodes CASSAGGKNIQYF.

This chain connects TRBV5-4 to TRBJ2-1; D ambiguous. The CDR3 runs to 15 residues. The V end was cut by 0 bases, the J end by 0 bases, with 7 bases between. CDR1 SGHNT and CDR2 YYREEE come from the germline V gene (reference sequence). CDR3 in DNA: TGTGCCAGCAGCTTGGACAAGAGCTCCTACAATGAGCAGTTCTTC. Residues: CASSLDKSSYNEQFF.

This clone appeared a few times. This sequence joins TRBV28 and TRBJ1-1; TRBD1 might be the D (5 bases). The V gene's germline CDR1 is MDHEN and CDR2 SYDVKM. The CDR3 is 13 amino acids. Trimming pared 5 bases from V and 3 bases from J, leaving 10 bases between. CDR3 in DNA: TGTGCCAGCAGTCGACCCAGGGACACTGAAGCTTTCTTT. Encoded protein: CASSRPRDTEAFF.

The CDR3 nucleotides read TGCAGTGCGGGATATGGCTACACCTTC. Its protein product is CSAGYGYTF. J is TRBJ1-2 and V is TRBV20-1; D is ambiguous. CDR3 length equals 9 residues. V lost 6 bases and J 5 bases, leaving 4 bases between the germline ends. Germline V gives CDR1 DFQATT, CDR2 SNEGSKA (reference sequence).